The clone carrying this T cell receptor (beta chain) was seen once. The CDR3 totals 13 residues. Germline V gives CDR1 MNHEY, CDR2 SVGAGI. V lost 6 bases and J lost 1, with 7 bases in between. The sample belongs to a study of blood T cell repertoires in COVID-19. Overall study context: Samples taken during acute and convalescent COVID-19 were collected in the United States, Italy and Spain.

Per the authors' pipeline: Nucleated cell number was recorded as an estimate derived from reference gene primer amplification. Using immunoSEQ multiplex PCR, the repertoire was profiled, and TCRdb retains in-frame clones only, with some absent. V and J calls and clone size are those listed in that table; D and trimming were worked out from the DNA. Of 540,000 or so clones listed, about 89% are singletons. Followed longitudinally, the Seattle patients had been enrolled during active infection. This chain uses TRBV6-5 with TRBJ1-3, with D hard to call. Material for sequencing was peripheral blood. The TCR was taken from a woman between 45 and 60 years old with COVID-19, enrolled during active disease. The CDR3 loop reads CASSRLSGNTIYF. The CDR3 DNA reads as TGTGCCAGCAGCAGACTTTCTGGAAACACCATATATTTT.